What follows is one T cell receptor (beta chain) and its context. Its matching antigen is unknown. Every donor contributed at least one pre-ART and at least two post-ART PBMC samples. The sample belongs to a study of long-term antiretroviral therapy in people with HIV. Study findings and constraints: Controls exceeded HIV repertoires in CDR3 length range. Collection of the blood, which took place between the mid-2000s and the late 2010s, possibly occurred under older ART regimens.

At survey level, the immunoSEQ assay was run in its v3.0 version. Generated by immunoSEQ multiplex PCR, the TCRdb table keeps only in-frame clones and is missing some. Among about 28,000 clones listed, 80% to 90% were seen once. Looked up from germline, CDR1 is SGDLS and CDR2 is YYNGEE. The CDR3 sequence is 14 residues long. V lost 4 bases, J lost 6 bases, and 6 bases stayed unmatched. The sequence came from a man in his fifties or sixties with HIV. This rearrangement joins TRBV9 to TRBJ1-1; the match to TRBD1 covers 10 bases. The source was unsorted PBMCs, collected 3.2 years before starting antiretroviral therapy. The CDR3 spells CASSPGQGGAEAFF. CDR3 coding DNA: TGTGCCAGCAGCCCCGGACAGGGGGGCGCTGAAGCTTTCTTT.